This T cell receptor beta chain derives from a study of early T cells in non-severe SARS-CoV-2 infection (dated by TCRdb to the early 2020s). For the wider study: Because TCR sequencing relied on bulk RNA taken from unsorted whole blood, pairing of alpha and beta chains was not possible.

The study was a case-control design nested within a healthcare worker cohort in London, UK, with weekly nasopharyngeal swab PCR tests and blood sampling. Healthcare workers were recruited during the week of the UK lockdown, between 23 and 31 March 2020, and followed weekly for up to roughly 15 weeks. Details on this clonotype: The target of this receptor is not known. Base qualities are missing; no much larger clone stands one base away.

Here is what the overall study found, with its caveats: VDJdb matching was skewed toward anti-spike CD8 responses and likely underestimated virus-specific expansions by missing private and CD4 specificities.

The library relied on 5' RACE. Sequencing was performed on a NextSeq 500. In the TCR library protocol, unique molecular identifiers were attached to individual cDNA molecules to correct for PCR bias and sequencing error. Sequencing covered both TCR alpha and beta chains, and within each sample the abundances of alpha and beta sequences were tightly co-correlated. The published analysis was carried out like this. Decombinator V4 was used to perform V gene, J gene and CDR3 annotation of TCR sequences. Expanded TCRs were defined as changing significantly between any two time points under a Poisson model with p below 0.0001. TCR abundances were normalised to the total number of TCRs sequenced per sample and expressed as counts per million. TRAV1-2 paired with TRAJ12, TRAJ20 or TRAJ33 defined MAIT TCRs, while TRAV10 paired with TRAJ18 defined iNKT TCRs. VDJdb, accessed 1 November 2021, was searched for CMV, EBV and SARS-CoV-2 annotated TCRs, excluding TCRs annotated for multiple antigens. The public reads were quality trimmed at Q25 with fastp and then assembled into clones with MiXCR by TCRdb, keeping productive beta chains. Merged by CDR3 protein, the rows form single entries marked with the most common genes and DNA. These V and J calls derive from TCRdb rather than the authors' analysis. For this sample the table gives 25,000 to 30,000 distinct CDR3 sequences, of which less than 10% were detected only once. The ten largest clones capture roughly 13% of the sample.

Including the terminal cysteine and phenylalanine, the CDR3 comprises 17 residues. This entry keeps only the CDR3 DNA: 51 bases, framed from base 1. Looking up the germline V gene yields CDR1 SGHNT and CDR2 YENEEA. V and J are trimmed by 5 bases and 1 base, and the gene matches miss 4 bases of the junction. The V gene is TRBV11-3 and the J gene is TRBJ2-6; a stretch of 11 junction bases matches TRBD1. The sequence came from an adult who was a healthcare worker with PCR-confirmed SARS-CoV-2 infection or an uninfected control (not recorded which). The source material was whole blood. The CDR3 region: CASSPGTGGSGANVLTF. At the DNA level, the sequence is TGTGCCAGCAGCCCCGGGACAGGGGGGTCTGGGGCCAACGTCCTGACTTTC.